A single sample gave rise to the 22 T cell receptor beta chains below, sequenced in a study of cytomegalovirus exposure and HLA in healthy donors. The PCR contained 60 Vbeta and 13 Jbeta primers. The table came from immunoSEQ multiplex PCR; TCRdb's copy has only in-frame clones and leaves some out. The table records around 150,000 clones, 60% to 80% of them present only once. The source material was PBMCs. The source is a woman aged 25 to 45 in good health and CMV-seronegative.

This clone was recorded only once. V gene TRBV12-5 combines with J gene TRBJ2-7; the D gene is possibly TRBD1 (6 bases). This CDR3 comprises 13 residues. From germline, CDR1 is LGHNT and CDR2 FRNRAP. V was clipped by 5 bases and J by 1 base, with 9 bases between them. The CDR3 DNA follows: TGTGCTAGTGGTCAGGGGCTTTCCTACGAGCAGTACTTC. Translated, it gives CASGQGLSYEQYF.

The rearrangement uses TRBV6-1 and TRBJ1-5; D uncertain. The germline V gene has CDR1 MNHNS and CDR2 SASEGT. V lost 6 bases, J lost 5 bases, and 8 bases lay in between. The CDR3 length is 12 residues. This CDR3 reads CASSLLDQPQHF. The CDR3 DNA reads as TGTGCCAGCAGCCTTTTAGATCAGCCCCAGCATTTT.

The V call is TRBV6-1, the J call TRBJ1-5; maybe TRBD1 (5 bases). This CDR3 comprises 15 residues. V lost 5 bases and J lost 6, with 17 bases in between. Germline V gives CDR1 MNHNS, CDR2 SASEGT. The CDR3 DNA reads TGTGCCAGCAGTCTAGAGGGCGGGAGGGGTCAGCCCCAGCATTTT. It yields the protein CASSLEGGRGQPQHF.

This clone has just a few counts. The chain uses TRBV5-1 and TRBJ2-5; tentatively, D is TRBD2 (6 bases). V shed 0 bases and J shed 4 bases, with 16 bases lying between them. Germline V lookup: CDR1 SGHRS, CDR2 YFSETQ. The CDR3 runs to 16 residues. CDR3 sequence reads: CASSLEVGGRGETQYF. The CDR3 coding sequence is TGCGCCAGCAGCTTGGAAGTCGGGGGACGAGGAGAGACCCAGTACTTC.

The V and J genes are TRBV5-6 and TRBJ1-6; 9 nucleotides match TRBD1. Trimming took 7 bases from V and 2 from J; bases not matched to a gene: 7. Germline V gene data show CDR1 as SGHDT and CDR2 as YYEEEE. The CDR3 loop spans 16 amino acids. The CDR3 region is CASCRTGATYNSPLHF. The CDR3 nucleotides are TGTGCCAGCTGTAGGACAGGGGCTACCTATAATTCACCCCTCCACTTT.

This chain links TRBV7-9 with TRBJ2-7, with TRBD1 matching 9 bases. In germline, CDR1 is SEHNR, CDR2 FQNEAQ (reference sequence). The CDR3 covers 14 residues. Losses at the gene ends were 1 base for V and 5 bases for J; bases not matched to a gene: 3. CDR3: CASSLGQGVHEQYF. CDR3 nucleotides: TGTGCCAGCAGCTTAGGACAGGGGGTCCACGAGCAGTACTTC.

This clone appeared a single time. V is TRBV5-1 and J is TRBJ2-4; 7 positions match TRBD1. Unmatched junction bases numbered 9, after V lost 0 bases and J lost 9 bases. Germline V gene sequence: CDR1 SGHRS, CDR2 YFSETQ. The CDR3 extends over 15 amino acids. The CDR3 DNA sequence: TGCGCCAGCAGCTTGGGGGAAGGGGGCATGAGCATTCAGTACTTC. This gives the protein CASSLGEGGMSIQYF.

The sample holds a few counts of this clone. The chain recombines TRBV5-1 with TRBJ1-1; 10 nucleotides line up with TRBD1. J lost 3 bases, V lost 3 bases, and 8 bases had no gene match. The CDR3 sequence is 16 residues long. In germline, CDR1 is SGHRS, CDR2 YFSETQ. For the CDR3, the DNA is TGCGCCAGCAGCTATACCCCCGGGACAGGGGACACTGAAGCTTTCTTT. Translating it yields CASSYTPGTGDTEAFF.

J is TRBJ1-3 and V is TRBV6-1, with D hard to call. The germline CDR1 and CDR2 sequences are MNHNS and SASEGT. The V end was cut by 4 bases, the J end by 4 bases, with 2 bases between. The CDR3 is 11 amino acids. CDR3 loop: CASSVGNTIYF. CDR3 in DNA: TGTGCCAGCAGTGTAGGAAACACCATATATTTT.

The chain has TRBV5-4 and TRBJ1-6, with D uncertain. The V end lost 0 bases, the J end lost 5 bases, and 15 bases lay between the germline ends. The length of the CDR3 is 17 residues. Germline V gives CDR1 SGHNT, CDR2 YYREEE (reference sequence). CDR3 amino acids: CASSLVGISGNNSPLHF. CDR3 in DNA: TGTGCCAGCAGCTTGGTCGGAATATCGGGGAATAATTCACCCCTCCACTTT.

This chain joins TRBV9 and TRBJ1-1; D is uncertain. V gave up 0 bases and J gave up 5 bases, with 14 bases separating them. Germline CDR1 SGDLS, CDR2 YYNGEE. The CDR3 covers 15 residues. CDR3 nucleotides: TGTGCCAGCAGCGTAGCTGGAGGGATTGGGACTGAAGCTTTCTTT. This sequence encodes CASSVAGGIGTEAFF. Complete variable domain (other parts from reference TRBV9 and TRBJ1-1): DSGVTQTPKHLITATGQRVTLRCSPRSGDLSVYWYQQSLDQGLQFLIQYYNGEERAKGNILERFSAQQFPDLHSELNLSSLELGDSALYFCASSVAGGIGTEAFFGQGTRLTVV.

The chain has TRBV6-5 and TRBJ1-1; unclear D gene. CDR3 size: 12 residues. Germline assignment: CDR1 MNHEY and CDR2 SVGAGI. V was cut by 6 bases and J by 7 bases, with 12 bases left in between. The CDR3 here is CASRDGVGEAFF. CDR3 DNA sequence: TGTGCCAGCAGAGACGGGGTAGGTGAAGCTTTCTTT.

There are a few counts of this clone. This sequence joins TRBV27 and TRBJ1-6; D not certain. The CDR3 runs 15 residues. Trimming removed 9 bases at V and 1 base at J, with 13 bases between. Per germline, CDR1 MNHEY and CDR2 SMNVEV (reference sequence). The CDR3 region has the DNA TGTGCCAGTAAACCCGGGAAATCCTATAATTCACCCCTCCACTTT. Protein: CASKPGKSYNSPLHF.

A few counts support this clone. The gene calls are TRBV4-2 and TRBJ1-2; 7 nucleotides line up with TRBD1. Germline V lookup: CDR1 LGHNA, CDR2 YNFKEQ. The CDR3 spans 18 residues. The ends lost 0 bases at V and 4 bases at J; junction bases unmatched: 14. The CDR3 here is CASSQDNYVGGGLYGYTF. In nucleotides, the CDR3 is TGTGCCAGCAGCCAAGATAATTATGTAGGAGGGGGCCTCTATGGCTACACCTTC.

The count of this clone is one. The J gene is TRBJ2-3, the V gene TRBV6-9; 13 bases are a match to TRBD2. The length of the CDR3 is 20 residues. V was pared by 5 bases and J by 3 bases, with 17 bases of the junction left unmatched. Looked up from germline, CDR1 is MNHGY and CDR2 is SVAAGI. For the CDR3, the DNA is TGTGCCAGCAGTCCGTTTCGGAGGACTGTACTAGCGGGGGGGACAGATACGCAGTATTTT. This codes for CASSPFRRTVLAGGTDTQYF.

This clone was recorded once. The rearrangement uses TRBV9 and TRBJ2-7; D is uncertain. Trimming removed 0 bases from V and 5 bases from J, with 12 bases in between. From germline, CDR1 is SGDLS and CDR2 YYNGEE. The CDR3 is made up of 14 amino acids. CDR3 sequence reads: CASSVDPLLNEQYF. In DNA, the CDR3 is TGTGCCAGCAGCGTAGACCCCCTACTTAACGAGCAGTACTTC.

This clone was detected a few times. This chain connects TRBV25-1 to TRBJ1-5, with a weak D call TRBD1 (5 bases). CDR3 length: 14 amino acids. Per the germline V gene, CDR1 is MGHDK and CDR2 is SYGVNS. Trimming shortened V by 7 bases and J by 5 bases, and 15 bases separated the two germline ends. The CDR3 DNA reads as TGTGCCAGCATCCTGGGCAGGGCGGATCAGCCCCAGCATTTT. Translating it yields CASILGRADQPQHF. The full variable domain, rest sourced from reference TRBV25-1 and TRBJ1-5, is EADIYQTPRYLVIGTGKKITLECSQTMGHDKMYWYQQDPGMELHLIHYSYGVNSTEKGDLSSESTVSRIRTEHFPLTLESARPSHTSQYLCASILGRADQPQHFGDGTRLSIL.

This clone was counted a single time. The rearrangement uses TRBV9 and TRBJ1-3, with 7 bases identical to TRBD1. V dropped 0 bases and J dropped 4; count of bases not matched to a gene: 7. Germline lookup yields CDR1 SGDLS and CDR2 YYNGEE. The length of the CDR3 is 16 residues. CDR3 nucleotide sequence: TGTGCCAGCAGCGTAGCCCCGGGACAGCTCGGAAACACCATATATTTT. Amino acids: CASSVAPGQLGNTIYF.

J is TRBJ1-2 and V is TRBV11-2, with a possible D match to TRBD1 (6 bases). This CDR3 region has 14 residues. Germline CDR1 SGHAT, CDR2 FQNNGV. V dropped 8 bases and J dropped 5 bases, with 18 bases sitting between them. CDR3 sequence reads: CASSLGAGDYGYTF. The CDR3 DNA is TGTGCCAGCTCCTTGGGGGCAGGGGATTATGGCTACACCTTC.

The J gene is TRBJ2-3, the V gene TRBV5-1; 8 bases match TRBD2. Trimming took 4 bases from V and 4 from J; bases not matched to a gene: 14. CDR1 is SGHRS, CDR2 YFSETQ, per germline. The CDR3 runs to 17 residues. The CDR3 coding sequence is TGCGCCAGCAGCCAAAAAACCGGGGGGGCCAGGTCAGATACGCAGTATTTT. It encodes CASSQKTGGARSDTQYF.

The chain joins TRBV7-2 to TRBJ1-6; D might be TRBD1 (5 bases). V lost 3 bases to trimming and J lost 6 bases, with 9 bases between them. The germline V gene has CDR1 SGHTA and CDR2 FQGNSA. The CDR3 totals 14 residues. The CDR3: CASSFQGGNSPLHF. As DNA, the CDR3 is TGTGCCAGCAGCTTTCAGGGTGGTAATTCACCCCTCCACTTT.

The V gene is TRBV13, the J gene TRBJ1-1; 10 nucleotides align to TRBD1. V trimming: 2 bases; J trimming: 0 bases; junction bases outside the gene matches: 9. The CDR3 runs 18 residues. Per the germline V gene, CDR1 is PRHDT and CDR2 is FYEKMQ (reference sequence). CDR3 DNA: TGTGCCAGCAGCTTAACGCGGGACAGGGGTAGTATGAACACTGAAGCTTTCTTT. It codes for CASSLTRDRGSMNTEAFF.